This T cell receptor (beta chain) derives from a study of T cells expressing NK-cell markers. Study at large: Eight donors were sequenced, seven testing HCMV-seropositive and one testing seronegative. Points from the study as a whole: NKG2C+ dominant clonotype frequencies in about six donors were roughly 1.0-7.5% of CD8+ T cells. No clear determination of HCMV specificity was made for expanded NKG2C+ T cell clones.

Germline CDR1 DFQATT, CDR2 SNEGSKA (reference sequence). The CDR3 length is 14 residues. TCRdb reprocessed the 5' RACE reads and reports one entry per CDR3 protein, with no DNA. The sample holds around 550,000 distinct CDR3 sequences. A remark on this clonotype: The antigen remains unidentified.

The clonotype originates from a man between 18 and 29 years old in good health. The chain uses TRBV20-1 and TRBJ2-3; without DNA, the TCRdb call of TRBD1 cannot be checked. The sequencing sample was made of blood T cells: a sorted CD56 or NKG2C T cell subset, CD4+ or CD8+ T cells, or bulk PBMC T cells (not recorded which). The CDR3 loop is CSASDAGRADTQYF.